The 7 T cell receptor beta chains below were found in one sample sequenced in a study of blood T cell repertoires in COVID-19. Produced via immunoSEQ multiplex PCR; TCRdb's table is partial and in-frame only. The repertoire holds over 200,000 clones, with about 81% as singletons. Sequenced: PBMCs or T cells enriched from blood (not recorded which). These TCRs come from a man aged 40-49 years who had recovered from COVID-19.

This chain links TRBV30 with TRBJ2-7; 9 bases are shared with TRBD1. Unmatched junction bases numbered 11, after V lost 5 bases and J lost 6 bases. Germline loops: CDR1 GTSNPN, CDR2 SVGIG (reference sequence). The CDR3 has 14 residues. DNA for the CDR3: TGTGCCTGGGGGCTCGGGACAGGGTCGCTCGAGCAGTACTTC. The encoded protein is CAWGLGTGSLEQYF. Supplemented by reference TRBV30 and TRBJ2-7, the full variable domain reads SQTIHQWPATLVQPVGSPLSLECTVEGTSNPNLYWYRQAAGRGLQLLFYSVGIGQISSEVPQNLSASRPQDRQFILSSKKLLLSDSGFYLCAWGLGTGSLEQYFGPGTRLTVT.

The genes are TRBV6-5 and TRBJ1-6, with D maybe TRBD1 (5 bases). The CDR3 has 15 amino acids. Germline V gives CDR1 MNHEY, CDR2 SVGAGI. The V end lost 4 bases, the J end lost 10 bases, and 17 bases lay between the germline ends. The CDR3 loop is CASSSSDSYRSPLHF. The CDR3 DNA sequence: TGTGCCAGCAGTTCCTCCGACAGCTATCGGTCACCCCTCCACTTT.

This clone was observed many times. The chain joins TRBV3-1 (or the pseudogene TRBV3-2) to TRBJ1-6; TRBD1 is a possible D gene (5 bases). The CDR3 consists of 14 residues. From germline, CDR1 is LGHDT and CDR2 YNNKEL (reference sequence). V was clipped by 0 bases and J by 16 bases, with 16 bases between them. The CDR3 DNA follows: TGTGCCAGCAGCCAAGATTTCTTAAGGGGTTTGCTCCACTTT. It is translated as CASSQDFLRGLLHF.

This chain connects TRBV3-1 (or the pseudogene TRBV3-2) to TRBJ1-5, with D unclear. Germline assignment: CDR1 LGHDT and CDR2 YNNKEL (reference sequence). The CDR3 loop spans 14 amino acids. The ends were cut back, 2 bases at V and 6 bases at J, with 11 bases in the middle. CDR3 in DNA: TGTGCCAGCAGCCAAACTCCTCAAAGTCAGCCCCAGCATTTT. As protein: CASSQTPQSQPQHF.

This clone was recorded only once. The gene calls are TRBV29-1 and TRBJ2-7; perhaps TRBD2 as D (6 bases). Germline V gene sequence: CDR1 SQVTM, CDR2 ANQGSEA. This CDR3 has 12 amino acids. Trimming removed 3 bases at V and 5 bases at J, with 11 bases between. The CDR3 is CSVDRGSNEQYF. Written as DNA, the CDR3 is TGCAGCGTTGACCGGGGGTCCAACGAGCAGTACTTC.

This chain uses TRBV5-1 with TRBJ2-5; 12 bases are shared with TRBD2. There are 16 residues in the CDR3. Germline V lookup: CDR1 SGHRS, CDR2 YFSETQ. Trimming at V came to 0 bases and at J to 2 bases, leaving 2 bases not matched to a gene. Here the CDR3 reads CASSLAGTSGQETQYF. The CDR3 DNA reads TGCGCCAGCAGCTTGGCTGGGACTAGCGGGCAAGAGACCCAGTACTTC.

The rearrangement links TRBV7-9 to TRBJ1-1; 8 bases agree with TRBD1. Germline lookup yields CDR1 SEHNR and CDR2 FQNEAQ (reference sequence). The CDR3 totals 13 residues. The trim removed 6 bases at V and 7 bases at J, leaving 7 bases unmatched. The CDR3 reads CASRRGQGGEAFF. The CDR3 coding sequence is TGTGCCAGCAGAAGAGGACAGGGCGGTGAAGCTTTCTTT.